This entry lists 23 T cell receptor beta chains sequenced from one sample in a study of brain T cells in children with intractable seizures. This table comes from immunoSEQ multiplex PCR, and its TCRdb copy is limited to in-frame clones, with some not included. The sample comprises roughly 120,000 clones, around 94% of which are singletons, and about 4% rests with the top ten. Sequenced here: peripheral blood, sampled at surgery. All receptors come from a boy in the first two years of life with hemimegalencephaly and intractable seizures.

The chain combines TRBV12-5 with TRBJ1-1, with 8 bases lining up with TRBD1. Germline lookup yields CDR1 LGHNT and CDR2 FRNRAP. V lost 5 bases and J lost 1; bases outside the gene matches: 3. This CDR3 contains 14 residues. CDR3 sequence reads: CASGPGTGNTEAFF. CDR3 nucleotide sequence: TGTGCTAGTGGTCCGGGGACAGGGAACACTGAAGCTTTCTTT.

CDR3 region: CASSSRPTLNTEAFF. As DNA, the CDR3 is TGTGCCAGCAGCTCGCGACCGACGTTGAACACTGAAGCTTTCTTT. The chain recombines TRBV7-2 with TRBJ1-1; the D is unclear. The CDR3 is 15 amino acids. The V and J ends lost 4 bases and 0 bases respectively, with 12 bases between them. Germline V gene lookup returns CDR1 SGHTA and CDR2 FQGNSA.

The genes are TRBV5-1 and TRBJ1-1; TRBD1 matches at 9 bases. The CDR3 spans 16 residues. Germline-derived CDR1 and CDR2 are SGHRS and YFSETQ. The trim removed 4 bases at V and 0 bases at J, leaving 7 bases unmatched. The CDR3 reads CASSIRDRALNTEAFF. The CDR3 DNA follows: TGCGCCAGCAGCATCCGGGACAGGGCCTTGAACACTGAAGCTTTCTTT.

The gene calls are TRBV18 and TRBJ2-1; 12 bases are shared with TRBD2. With 3 bases clipped from V and 4 bases from J, the junction kept 1 base outside the gene matches. This CDR3 comprises 15 residues. The germline gives CDR1 KGHSH, CDR2 LQKENI. CDR3 nucleotides: TGTGCCAGCTCACCCCTAGCGGGGGGGTACAATGAGCAGTTCTTC. Its translation: CASSPLAGGYNEQFF.

The V and J genes are TRBV4-1 and TRBJ1-1; D not certain. The V gene lost 4 bases and the J gene lost 4 bases, with 10 bases spanning the gap. This CDR3 spans 13 amino acids. Germline assignment: CDR1 MGHRA and CDR2 YSYEKL. The CDR3 nucleotides read TGCGCCAGCAGCCCGAGGCACAGCACTGAAGCTTTCTTT. It codes for CASSPRHSTEAFF.

J is TRBJ2-7 and V is TRBV7-9; TRBD2 agrees at 11 bases. J was trimmed by 2 bases and V by 4 bases; bases with no gene match: 7. Germline CDR1 SEHNR, CDR2 FQNEAQ (reference sequence). The CDR3 runs to 16 residues. CDR3 in amino acids: CASSSLGTSGPYEQYF. The CDR3 DNA is TGTGCCAGCAGCTCCCTGGGGACTAGCGGACCCTACGAGCAGTACTTC.

CDR3 in DNA: TGTGCCGCTGGGGAGGTCACTGAAGCTTTCTTT. Translating gives CAAGEVTEAFF. This chain connects TRBV2 to TRBJ1-1, with unresolved D. Trimming stripped 11 bases from V and 4 bases from J, with 11 bases between. CDR3 length: 11 amino acids. Germline CDR1 SNHLY, CDR2 FYNNEI.

The chain employs TRBV24-1 and TRBJ2-4; 8 bases line up with TRBD2. The V and J ends lost 5 bases and 10 bases, in that order; junction bases with no gene match: 3. Germline assignment: CDR1 KGHDR and CDR2 SFDVKD. The CDR3 extends over 12 amino acids. As DNA, the CDR3 is TGTGCCACCAGTGCGGGGGGGGGAATTCAGTACTTC. Translation gives CATSAGGGIQYF.

The chain couples TRBV5-1 to TRBJ2-1, with a possible D match to TRBD2 (7 bases). This CDR3 contains 16 residues. V lost 2 bases to trimming and J lost 4 bases, with 16 bases between them. Germline CDR1 and CDR2: SGHRS and YFSETQ. DNA of the CDR3: TGCGCCAGCAGCTTATTCGGGGGGCGGTATTACAATGAGCAGTTCTTC. It translates to CASSLFGGRYYNEQFF. The full variable domain, completed using reference TRBV5-1 and TRBJ2-1, is KAGVTQTPRYLIKTRGQQVTLSCSPISGHRSVSWYQQTPGQGLQFLFEYFSETQRNKGNFPGRFSGRQFSNSRSEMNVSTLELGDSALYLCASSLFGGRYYNEQFFGPGTRLTVL.

V and J are TRBV19 and TRBJ1-1, with TRBD1 identical over 8 bases. This CDR3 region has 12 residues. V was pared by 5 bases and J by 13 bases, with 9 bases of the junction left unmatched. Germline CDR1 reads LNHDA; CDR2 reads SQIVND (reference sequence). Written as DNA, the CDR3 is TGTGCCAGTAGTCCCCAGACAGGGGACGATTTCTTT. Protein product: CASSPQTGDDFF.

The rearrangement joins TRBV27 to TRBJ1-1; no clear D gene. Looked up from germline, CDR1 is MNHEY and CDR2 is SMNVEV (reference sequence). V was pared by 3 bases and J by 4 bases, with 9 bases between. The CDR3 runs 13 residues. CDR3 residues: CASSLSGSTEAFF. The CDR3 bases are TGTGCCAGCAGTTTGTCGGGAAGCACTGAAGCTTTCTTT.

The chain joins TRBV10-2 to TRBJ2-1, with 8 bases lining up with TRBD1. This CDR3 has 15 residues. Germline V lookup: CDR1 WSHSY, CDR2 SAAADI. J was trimmed by 6 bases and V by 6 bases; bases with no gene match: 10. This chain's CDR3 is CASSRTGQGINEQFF. CDR3 coding DNA: TGCGCCAGCAGCCGGACAGGGCAGGGCATCAATGAGCAGTTCTTC.

This clone was detected once. This sequence joins TRBV27 and TRBJ1-2, with D tentatively TRBD1 (5 bases). V dropped 3 bases and J dropped 2 bases, with 7 bases sitting between them. The CDR3 contains 13 residues. From germline, CDR1 is MNHEY and CDR2 SMNVEV (reference sequence). CDR3 residues: CASSFGGNYGYTF. DNA of the CDR3: TGTGCCAGCAGTTTCGGGGGGAACTATGGCTACACCTTC.

This clone was counted a single time. The chain couples TRBV4-1 to TRBJ2-1; 11 nucleotides line up with TRBD2. Trimming at V came to 5 bases and at J to 9 bases, leaving 9 bases not matched to a gene. The CDR3 has 15 amino acids. In germline, CDR1 is MGHRA, CDR2 YSYEKL. Written as DNA, the CDR3 is TGCGCCAGCAGCTCGTGGTTAGCGGGAGGGGGTGAGCAGTTCTTC. Translating gives CASSSWLAGGGEQFF.

The chain links TRBV6-1 to TRBJ2-3; no reliable D call. CDR3 length: 12 amino acids. V lost 2 bases and J 0 bases, leaving 0 bases between the germline ends. Germline assignment: CDR1 MNHNS and CDR2 SASEGT. CDR3 coding DNA: TGTGCCAGCAGTGAAAGCACAGATACGCAGTATTTT. Translating gives CASSESTDTQYF.

CDR3 amino acids: CASSSRDTWSSYNEQFF. CDR3 in DNA: TGTGCCAGCAGCTCCAGGGACACCTGGAGCTCCTACAATGAGCAGTTCTTC. J is TRBJ2-1 and V is TRBV7-6, with D perhaps TRBD1 (6 bases). The germline gives CDR1 SGHVS, CDR2 FNYEAQ. This CDR3 comprises 17 residues. Deletions cut 4 bases from V and 0 bases from J, with 16 bases between.

This clone was recorded once. The chain joins TRBV20-1 to TRBJ2-1; 8 positions match TRBD2. This CDR3 comprises 14 residues. The germline V gene encodes CDR1 DFQATT and CDR2 SNEGSKA (reference sequence). The V segment lost 3 bases and the J segment 3 bases; nucleotides outside the gene matches: 4. The CDR3: CSASTAGGYNEQFF. Here the CDR3 DNA reads TGCAGTGCTAGTACCGCGGGAGGCTACAATGAGCAGTTCTTC.

J is TRBJ1-2 and V is TRBV19; D gene unclear. Trimming removed 3 bases from V and 7 bases from J, with 15 bases in between. Per germline, CDR1 LNHDA and CDR2 SQIVND (reference sequence). The length of the CDR3 is 14 residues. The CDR3 DNA reads as TGTGCCAGTAGTATCCCCCCACCAATTGGTGGCTACACCTTC. Protein product: CASSIPPPIGGYTF.

The chain recombines TRBV3-1 (or the pseudogene TRBV3-2) with TRBJ1-4; D is possibly TRBD1 (5 bases). The CDR3 spans 13 residues. V was pared by 4 bases and J by 8 bases, with 11 bases between. Looked up from germline, CDR1 is LGHDT and CDR2 is YNNKEL (reference sequence). CDR3 residues: CASSRRGREKLFF. CDR3 coding DNA: TGTGCCAGCAGCCGAAGGGGAAGAGAAAAACTGTTTTTT.

The rearrangement joins TRBV27 to TRBJ2-7; no clear D gene. Germline V gene data show CDR1 as MNHEY and CDR2 as SMNVEV (reference sequence). Trimming stripped 6 bases from V and 4 bases from J, with 16 bases between. CDR3 length: 14 residues. This chain's CDR3 is CASRPAPRSYEQYF. CDR3 coding DNA: TGTGCCAGCAGGCCCGCTCCCAGGTCGTACGAGCAGTACTTC.

In DNA, the CDR3 is TGCGCCAGCAGCCAAAGACAGGGACTAGCGGGATCCTACAATGAGCAGTTCTTC. Translating it yields CASSQRQGLAGSYNEQFF. The chain carries TRBV4-3 and TRBJ2-1; 13 positions agree with TRBD2. The CDR3 has 18 residues. The germline gives CDR1 LGHNA, CDR2 YSLEER. The V gene end was trimmed by 2 bases and the J gene end by 1 base; junction bases not matched to a gene: 5.

V usage is TRBV11-3 and J usage is TRBJ1-2; D gene unclear. This CDR3 is 13 amino acids long. V lost 2 bases to trimming and J lost 2 bases, with 6 bases between them. Germline values: CDR1 SGHNT, CDR2 YENEEA. CDR3 amino acids: CASSLKDNYGYTF. CDR3 coding DNA: TGTGCCAGCAGCTTAAAGGACAACTATGGCTACACCTTC.

In its sample, this clone was seen a few times. V gene TRBV7-9 combines with J gene TRBJ2-7; either TRBD1 or TRBD2 may supply D (5 bases each). Trimming removed 3 bases from V and 4 bases from J, with 10 bases in between. Germline V gene data show CDR1 as SEHNR and CDR2 as FQNEAQ (reference sequence). The CDR3 is made up of 13 amino acids. This CDR3 reads CASSFGDGYEQYF. Here the CDR3 DNA reads TGTGCCAGCAGCTTTGGGGACGGATACGAGCAGTACTTC.